This T cell receptor beta chain was observed in a study of T cell responses to AZD1222 COVID-19 vaccine. Looked up from germline, CDR1 is MDHEN and CDR2 is SYDVKM. The V end was cut by 3 bases, the J end by 5 bases, with 17 bases between. The CDR3 is 16 residues long. Samples with a second dose at about 4 or about 12 weeks were pooled together. The protocol was immunoSEQ multiplex PCR, while the TCRdb copy is restricted to in-frame clones and leaves out a portion. The table lists under 150,000 clones, roughly 92% of them singletons, with roughly 1.5% in the top ten. Of note for this clone: Its antigen is not identified.

Study outcomes and limitations: Close to half of all spike-specific TCRs reportedly target regions of the variants that are unmutated. Seropositive at baseline were only a handful of AZD1222 recipients. The sample set comprised mostly white British donors with more females, and clonal diversity was possibly underestimated.

Sequencing used peripheral blood, obtained 28 days after the second AZD1222 dose. The chain has TRBV28 and TRBJ1-5; D call uncertain. The clonotype comes from an adult who received the AZD1222 COVID-19 vaccine. This CDR3 reads CASSLGGSGWYQPQHF. CDR3 bases: TGTGCCAGCAGTTTGGGCGGGTCTGGGTGGTATCAGCCCCAGCATTTT.